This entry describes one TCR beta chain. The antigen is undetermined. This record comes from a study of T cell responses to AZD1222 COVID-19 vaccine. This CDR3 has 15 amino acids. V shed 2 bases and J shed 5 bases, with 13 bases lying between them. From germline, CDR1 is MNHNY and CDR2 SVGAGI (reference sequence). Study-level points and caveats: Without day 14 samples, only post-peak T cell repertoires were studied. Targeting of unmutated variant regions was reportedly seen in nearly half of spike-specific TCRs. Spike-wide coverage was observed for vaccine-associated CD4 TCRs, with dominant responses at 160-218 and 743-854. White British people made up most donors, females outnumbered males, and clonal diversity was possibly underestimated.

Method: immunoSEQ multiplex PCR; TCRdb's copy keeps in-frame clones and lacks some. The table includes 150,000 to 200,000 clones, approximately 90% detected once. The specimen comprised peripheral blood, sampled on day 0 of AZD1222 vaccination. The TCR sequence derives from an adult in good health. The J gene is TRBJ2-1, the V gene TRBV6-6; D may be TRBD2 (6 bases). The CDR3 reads CASSYRSSGNNEQFF. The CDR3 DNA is TGTGCCAGCAGTTACCGTAGTAGCGGAAACAATGAGCAGTTCTTC.